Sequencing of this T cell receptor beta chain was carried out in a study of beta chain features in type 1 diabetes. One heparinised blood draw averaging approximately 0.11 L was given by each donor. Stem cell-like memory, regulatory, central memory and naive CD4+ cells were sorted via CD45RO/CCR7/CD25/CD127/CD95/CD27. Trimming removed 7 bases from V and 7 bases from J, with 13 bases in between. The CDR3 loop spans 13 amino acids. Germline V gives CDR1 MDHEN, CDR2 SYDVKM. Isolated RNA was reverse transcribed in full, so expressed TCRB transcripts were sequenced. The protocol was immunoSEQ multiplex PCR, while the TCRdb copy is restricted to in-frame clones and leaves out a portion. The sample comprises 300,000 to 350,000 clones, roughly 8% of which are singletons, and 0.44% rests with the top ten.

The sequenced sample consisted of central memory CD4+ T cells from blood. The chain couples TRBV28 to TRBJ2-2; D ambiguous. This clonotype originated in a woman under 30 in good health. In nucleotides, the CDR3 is TGTGCCAGCAAATCATCCCCCGGCGGGGAGCTGTTTTTT. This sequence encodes CASKSSPGGELFF.